This T cell receptor (beta chain) was sequenced during a study of breast tumors, draining lymph nodes, adjacent tissues. Using its own MiXCR run on the multiplex PCR reads, TCRdb lists one record per CDR3 protein. The table lists about 130,000 distinct CDR3 sequences, roughly 20% of them singletons, with around 2.2% in the top ten. Notes on the study in general: Tumor T cell lymph node origin was a supported hypothesis, not proven. Most tumor T cells seemingly derive from lymph node, then expand in tumor. Luminal-like breast cancer showed significantly higher tumor–nontumor repertoire similarity than basal-like.

Axillary draining lymph nodes of breast cancer patients supplied the node samples. This clonotype appeared a few times. Its antigen is as yet unknown. The CDR3 runs to 13 residues. V dropped 5 bases and J dropped 8 bases, with 15 bases sitting between them. The clonotype originates from a female donor with breast cancer. Some clones in this sample may be carry-over from other donors' samples. This sequence joins TRBV12-3 or TRBV12-4 and TRBJ1-2, with D unclear. Sequences were obtained from axillary lymph node tissue. The CDR3 here is CASSPGASLGYTF. The CDR3 coding sequence is TGTGCCAGCAGTCCGGGAGCCTCCCTCGGCTACACCTTC.